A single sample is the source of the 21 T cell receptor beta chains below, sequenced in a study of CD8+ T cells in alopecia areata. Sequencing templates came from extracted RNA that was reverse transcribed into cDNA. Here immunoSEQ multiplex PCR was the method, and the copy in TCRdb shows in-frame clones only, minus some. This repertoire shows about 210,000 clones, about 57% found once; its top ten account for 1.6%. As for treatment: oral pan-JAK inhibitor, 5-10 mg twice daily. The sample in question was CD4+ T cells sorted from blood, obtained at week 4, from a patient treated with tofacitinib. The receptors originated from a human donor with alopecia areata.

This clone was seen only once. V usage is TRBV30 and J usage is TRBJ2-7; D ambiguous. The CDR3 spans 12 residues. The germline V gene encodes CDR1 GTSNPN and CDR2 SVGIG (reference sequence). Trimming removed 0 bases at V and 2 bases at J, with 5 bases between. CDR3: CAWSVRTYEQYF. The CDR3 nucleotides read TGTGCCTGGAGTGTCCGGACCTACGAGCAGTACTTC.

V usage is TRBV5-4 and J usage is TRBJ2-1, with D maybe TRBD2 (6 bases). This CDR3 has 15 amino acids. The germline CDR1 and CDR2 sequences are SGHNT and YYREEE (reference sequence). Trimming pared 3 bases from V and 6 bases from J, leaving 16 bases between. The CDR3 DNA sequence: TGTGCCAGCAGCTCCGGGACTCGCATGGCCAATGAGCAGTTCTTC. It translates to CASSSGTRMANEQFF.

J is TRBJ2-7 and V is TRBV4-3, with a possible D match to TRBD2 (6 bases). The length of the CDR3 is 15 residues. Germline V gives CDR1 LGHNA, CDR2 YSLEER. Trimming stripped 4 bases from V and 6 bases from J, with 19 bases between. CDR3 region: CASSRGDQGISEQYF. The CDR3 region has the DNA TGCGCCAGCAGCCGGGGGGACCAGGGCATCAGCGAGCAGTACTTC.

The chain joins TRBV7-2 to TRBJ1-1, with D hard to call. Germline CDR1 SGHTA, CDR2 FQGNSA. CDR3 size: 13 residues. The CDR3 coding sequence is TGTGAAACTCGGCAACTCATGAACACTGAAGCTTTCTTT. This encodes CETRQLMNTEAFF.

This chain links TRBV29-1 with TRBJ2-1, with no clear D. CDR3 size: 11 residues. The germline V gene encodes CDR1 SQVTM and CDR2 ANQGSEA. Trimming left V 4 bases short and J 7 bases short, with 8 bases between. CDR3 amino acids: CSVVFGNEQFF. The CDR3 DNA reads TGCAGCGTTGTATTTGGAAATGAGCAGTTCTTC.

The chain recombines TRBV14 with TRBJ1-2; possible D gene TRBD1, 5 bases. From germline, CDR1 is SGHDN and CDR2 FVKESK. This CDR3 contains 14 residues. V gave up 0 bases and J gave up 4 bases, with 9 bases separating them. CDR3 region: CASSQDGHLYGYTF. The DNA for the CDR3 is TGTGCCAGCAGCCAAGATGGACACCTCTATGGCTACACCTTC.

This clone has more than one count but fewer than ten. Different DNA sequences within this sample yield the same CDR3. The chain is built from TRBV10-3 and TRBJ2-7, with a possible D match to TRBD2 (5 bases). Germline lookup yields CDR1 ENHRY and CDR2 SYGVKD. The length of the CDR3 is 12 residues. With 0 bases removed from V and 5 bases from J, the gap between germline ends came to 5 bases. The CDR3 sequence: CAISESGDEQYF. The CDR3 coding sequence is TGTGCCATCAGTGAGTCGGGAGACGAGCAGTACTTC.

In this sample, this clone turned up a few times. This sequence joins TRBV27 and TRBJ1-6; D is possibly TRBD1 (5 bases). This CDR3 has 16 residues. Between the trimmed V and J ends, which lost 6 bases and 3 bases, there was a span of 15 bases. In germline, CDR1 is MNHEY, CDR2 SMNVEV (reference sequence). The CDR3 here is CASSLRGGNYNSPLHF. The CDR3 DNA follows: TGTGCCAGCAGCCTCCGGGGGGGGAACTATAATTCACCCCTCCACTTT.

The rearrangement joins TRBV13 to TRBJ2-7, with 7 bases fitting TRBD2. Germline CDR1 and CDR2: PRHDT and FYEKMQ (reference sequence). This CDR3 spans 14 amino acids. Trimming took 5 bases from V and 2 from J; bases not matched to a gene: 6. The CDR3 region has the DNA TGTGCCAGCAGCCGGTCTAGCGGAACCTACGAGCAGTACTTC. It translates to CASSRSSGTYEQYF.

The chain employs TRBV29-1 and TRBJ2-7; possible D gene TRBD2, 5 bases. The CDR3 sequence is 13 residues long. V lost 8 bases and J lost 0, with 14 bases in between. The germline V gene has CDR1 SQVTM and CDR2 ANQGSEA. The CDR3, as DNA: TGCAGCCCCCGTAGAGGGAGCTCCTACGAGCAGTACTTC. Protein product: CSPRRGSSYEQYF.

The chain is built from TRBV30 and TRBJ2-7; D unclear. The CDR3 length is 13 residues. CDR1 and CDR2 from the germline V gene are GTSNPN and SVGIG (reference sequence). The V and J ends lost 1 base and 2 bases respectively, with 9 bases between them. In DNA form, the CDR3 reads TGTGCCTGGAGTGGAAGGCCACCCTACGAGCAGTACTTC. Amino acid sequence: CAWSGRPPYEQYF.

The CDR3 bases are TGCAGCGTTGCTCCCCGACAGGGGTCCTACGAGCAGTACTTC. It encodes CSVAPRQGSYEQYF. V and J are TRBV29-1 and TRBJ2-7, with 8 bases aligning to TRBD1. V lost 4 bases to trimming and J lost 1 base; unmatched junction nucleotides: 6. From germline, CDR1 is SQVTM and CDR2 ANQGSEA. CDR3 length: 14 amino acids.

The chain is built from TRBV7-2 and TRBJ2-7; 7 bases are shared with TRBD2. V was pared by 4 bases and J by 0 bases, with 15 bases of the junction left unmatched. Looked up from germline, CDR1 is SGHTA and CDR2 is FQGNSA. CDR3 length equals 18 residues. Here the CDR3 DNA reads TGTGCCAGCAGCTACAGTACGGGGGGTCTTCAAAGCTCCTACGAGCAGTACTTC. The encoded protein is CASSYSTGGLQSSYEQYF.

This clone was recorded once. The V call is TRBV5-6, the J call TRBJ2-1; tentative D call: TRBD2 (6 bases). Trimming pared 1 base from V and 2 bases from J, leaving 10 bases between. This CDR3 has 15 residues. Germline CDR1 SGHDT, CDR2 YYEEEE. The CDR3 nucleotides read TGTGCCAGCAGCTTGCCTGGGACTCCCTACAATGAGCAGTTCTTC. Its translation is CASSLPGTPYNEQFF.

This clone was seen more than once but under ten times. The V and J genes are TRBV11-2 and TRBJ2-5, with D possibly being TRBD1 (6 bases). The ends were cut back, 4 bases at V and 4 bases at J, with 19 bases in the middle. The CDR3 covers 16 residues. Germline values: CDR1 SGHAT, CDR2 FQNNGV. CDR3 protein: CASSSDDRTNGETQYF. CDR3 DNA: TGTGCCAGCAGCTCCGACGACAGGACAAATGGAGAGACCCAGTACTTC.

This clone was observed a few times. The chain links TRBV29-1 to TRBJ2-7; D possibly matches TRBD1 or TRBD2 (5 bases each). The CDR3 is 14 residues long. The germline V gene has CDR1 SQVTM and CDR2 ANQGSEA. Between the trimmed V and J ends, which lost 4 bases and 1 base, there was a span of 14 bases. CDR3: CSVGQRGASYEQYF. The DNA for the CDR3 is TGCAGCGTTGGGCAGCGAGGGGCATCCTACGAGCAGTACTTC.

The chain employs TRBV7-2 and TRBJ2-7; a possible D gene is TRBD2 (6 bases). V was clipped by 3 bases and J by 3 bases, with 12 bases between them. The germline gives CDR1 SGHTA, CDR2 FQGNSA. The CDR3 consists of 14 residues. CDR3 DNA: TGTGCCAGCAGCTTGGGGGGAAGGGTCTACGAGCAGTACTTC. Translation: CASSLGGRVYEQYF.

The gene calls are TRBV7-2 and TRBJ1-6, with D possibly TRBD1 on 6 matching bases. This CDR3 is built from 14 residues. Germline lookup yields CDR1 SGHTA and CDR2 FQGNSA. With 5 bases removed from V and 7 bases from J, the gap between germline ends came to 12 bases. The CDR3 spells CASSRGGVNSPLHF. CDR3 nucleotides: TGTGCCAGCAGCCGAGGGGGAGTAAATTCACCCCTCCACTTT.

The CDR3 DNA is TGTGCCAGCAGTGGGTTTGGGTCAGCGGAGACCCAGTACTTC. Protein product: CASSGFGSAETQYF. The chain joins TRBV2 to TRBJ2-5; D is unresolved. The CDR3 covers 14 residues. V shed 4 bases and J shed 5 bases, with 14 bases lying between them. CDR1 is SNHLY, CDR2 FYNNEI, per germline.

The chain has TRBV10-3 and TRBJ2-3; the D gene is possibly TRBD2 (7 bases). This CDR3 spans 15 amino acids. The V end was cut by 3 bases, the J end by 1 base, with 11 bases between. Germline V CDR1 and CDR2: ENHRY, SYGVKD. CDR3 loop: CAISDPRGRTDTQYF. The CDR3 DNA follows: TGTGCCATCAGTGACCCGCGGGGGCGCACAGATACGCAGTATTTT.

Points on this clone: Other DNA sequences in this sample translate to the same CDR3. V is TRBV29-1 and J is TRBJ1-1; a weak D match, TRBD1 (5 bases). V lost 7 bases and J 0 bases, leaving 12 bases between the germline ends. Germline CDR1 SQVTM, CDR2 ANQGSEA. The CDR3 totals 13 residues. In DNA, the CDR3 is TGCAGCGCAGAGACAGTCATGAACACTGAAGCTTTCTTT. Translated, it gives CSAETVMNTEAFF. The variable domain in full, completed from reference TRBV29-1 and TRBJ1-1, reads SAVISQKPSRDICQRGTSLTIQCQVDSQVTMMFWYRQQPGQSLTLIATANQGSEATYESGFVIDKFPISRPNLTFSTLTVSNMSPEDSSIYLCSAETVMNTEAFFGQGTRLTVV.